The source of this T cell receptor (beta chain) is a study of shared clonotypes between healthy human individuals. Study-wide results and caveats: Generally, naive subsets (rather than memory subsets) showed larger estimated richness. Around 5.3% of naive CD4 clonotypes were shared across a few donors.

200 to 250 ng DNA, approximately 30,000 T cell genomes, went into each sorted-subset replicate PCR. Using immunoSEQ multiplex PCR, the repertoire was profiled, and TCRdb retains in-frame clones only, with some absent. The sample records nearly 1 million clones, around 80% being singletons. Note on this clone: The antigen is not known.

The specimen was memory CD4+ T cells sorted from blood. This sample's subset: CD45RA-negative fraction. The clonotype originates from a man aged 18 to 30 in good health.

CDR3 loop: CASRGTGERGTQYF. The CDR3 DNA is TGTGCCAGCAGAGGGACAGGGGAGAGGGGTACGCAGTATTTT. This chain connects TRBV25-1 to TRBJ2-3, with 10 nucleotides matching TRBD1. Germline lookup yields CDR1 MGHDK and CDR2 SYGVNS. Germline trimming cut 6 bases from V and 8 bases from J; bases unmatched to any gene: 8. CDR3 length equals 14 residues. Looking up the rest from reference TRBV25-1 and TRBJ2-3 gives the full variable domain: EADIYQTPRYLVIGTGKKITLECSQTMGHDKMYWYQQDPGMELHLIHYSYGVNSTEKGDLSSESTVSRIRTEHFPLTLESARPSHTSQYLCASRGTGERGTQYFGPGTRLTVL.